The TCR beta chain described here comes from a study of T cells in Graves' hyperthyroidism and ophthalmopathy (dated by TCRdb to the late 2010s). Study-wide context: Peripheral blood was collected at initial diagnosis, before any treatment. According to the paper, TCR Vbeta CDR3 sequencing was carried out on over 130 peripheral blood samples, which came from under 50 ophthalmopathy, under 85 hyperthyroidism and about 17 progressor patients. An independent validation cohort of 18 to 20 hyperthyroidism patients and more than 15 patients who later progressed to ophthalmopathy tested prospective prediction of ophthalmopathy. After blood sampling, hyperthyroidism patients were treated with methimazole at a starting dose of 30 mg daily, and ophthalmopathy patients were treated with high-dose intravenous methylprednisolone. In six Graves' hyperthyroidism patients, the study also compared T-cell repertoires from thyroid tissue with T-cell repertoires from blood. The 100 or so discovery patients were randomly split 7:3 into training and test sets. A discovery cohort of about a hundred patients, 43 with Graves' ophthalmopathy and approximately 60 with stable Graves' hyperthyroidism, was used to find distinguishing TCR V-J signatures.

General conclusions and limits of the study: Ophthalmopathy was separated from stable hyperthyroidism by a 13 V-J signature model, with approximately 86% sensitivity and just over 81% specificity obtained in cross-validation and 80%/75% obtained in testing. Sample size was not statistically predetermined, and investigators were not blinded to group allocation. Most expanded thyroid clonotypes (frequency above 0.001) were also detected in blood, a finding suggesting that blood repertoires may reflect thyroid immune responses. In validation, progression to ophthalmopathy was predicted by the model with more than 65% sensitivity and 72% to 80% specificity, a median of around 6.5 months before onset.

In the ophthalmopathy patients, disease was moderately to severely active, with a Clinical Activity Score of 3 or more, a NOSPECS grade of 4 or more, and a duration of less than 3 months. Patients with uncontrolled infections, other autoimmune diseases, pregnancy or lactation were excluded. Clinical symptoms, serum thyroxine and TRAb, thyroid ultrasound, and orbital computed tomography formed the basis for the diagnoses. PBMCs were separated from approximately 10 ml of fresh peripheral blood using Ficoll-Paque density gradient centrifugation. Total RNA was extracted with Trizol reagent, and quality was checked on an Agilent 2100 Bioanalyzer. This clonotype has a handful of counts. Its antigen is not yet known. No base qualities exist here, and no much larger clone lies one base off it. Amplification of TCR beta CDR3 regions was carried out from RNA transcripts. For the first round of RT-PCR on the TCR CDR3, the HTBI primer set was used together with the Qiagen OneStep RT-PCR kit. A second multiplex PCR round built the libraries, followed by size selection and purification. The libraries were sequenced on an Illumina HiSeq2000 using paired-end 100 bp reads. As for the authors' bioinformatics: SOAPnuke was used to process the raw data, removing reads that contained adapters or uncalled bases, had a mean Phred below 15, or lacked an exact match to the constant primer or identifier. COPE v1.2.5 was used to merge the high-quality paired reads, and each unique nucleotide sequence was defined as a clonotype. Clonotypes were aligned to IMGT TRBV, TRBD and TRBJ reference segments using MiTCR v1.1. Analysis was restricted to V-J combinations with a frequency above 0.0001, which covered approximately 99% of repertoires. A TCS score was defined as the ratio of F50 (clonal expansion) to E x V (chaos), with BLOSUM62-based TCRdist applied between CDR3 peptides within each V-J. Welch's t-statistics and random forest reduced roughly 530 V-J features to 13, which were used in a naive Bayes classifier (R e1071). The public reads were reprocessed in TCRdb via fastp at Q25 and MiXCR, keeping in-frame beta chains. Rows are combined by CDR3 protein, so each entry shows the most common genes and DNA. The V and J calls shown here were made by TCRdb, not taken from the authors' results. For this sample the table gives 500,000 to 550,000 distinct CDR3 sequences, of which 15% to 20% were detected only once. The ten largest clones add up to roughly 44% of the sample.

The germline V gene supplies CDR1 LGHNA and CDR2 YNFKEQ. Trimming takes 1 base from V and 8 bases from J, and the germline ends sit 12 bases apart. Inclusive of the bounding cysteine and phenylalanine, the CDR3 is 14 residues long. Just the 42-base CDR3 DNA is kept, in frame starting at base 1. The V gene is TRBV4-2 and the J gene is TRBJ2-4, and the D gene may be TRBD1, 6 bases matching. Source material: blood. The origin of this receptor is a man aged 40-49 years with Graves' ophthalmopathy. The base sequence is TGTGCCAGCAGCCAAGGCCAGGCAGGGGACATTCAGTACTTC. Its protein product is CASSQGQAGDIQYF.